This T cell receptor (beta chain) was found in a study of T-cell reconstitution after alpha-beta-depleted transplantation in children. Study findings and constraints: In some patients, recipient T cells and intrathymic progenitors surviving conditioning explained high day-60 diversity. The origin of alpha-beta T cells about two months after transplant was reportedly several hundred expanded graft clones. Diversity and T-cell counts at one year after transplant derived mostly from new T cells.

Losses at the gene ends were 2 bases for V and 7 bases for J; bases not matched to a gene: 9. Germline V gene sequence: CDR1 MGHRA, CDR2 YSYEKL. This CDR3 has 16 amino acids. Notes on this clonotype: Its antigen is undetermined.

Unique molecular identifiers were incorporated when the TCRbeta library was constructed. TCRdb analysed the PCR reads with MiXCR anew, one entry per CDR3 protein. The sample carries about 580,000 distinct CDR3 sequences, around 23% recorded once. Here the sequenced sample was PBMCs, mostly from graft donor cells, taken 360 days after TCRalphabeta/CD19-depleted stem cell transplant. The genes are TRBV4-1 and TRBJ1-5, with 9 bases aligning to TRBD1. This receptor was taken from a boy under three years old who had a stem cell transplant for acute myeloid leukemia, so the T cells may come from the graft donor. CDR3 region: CASSQQGQGGGQPQHF. The CDR3 DNA is TGCGCCAGCAGCCAACAGGGACAGGGAGGCGGGCAGCCCCAGCATTTT.